These 22 T cell receptor beta chains share one sample of origin, sequenced in a study of blood T cell repertoires in COVID-19. TCRdb's copy holds only in-frame clones and misses some; the assay was immunoSEQ multiplex PCR. The data show over 110,000 clones, about 87% seen once. Sequences were obtained from PBMCs or T cells enriched from blood (not recorded which). The receptors originated from a man aged 50-59 years in a cohort exposed to, infected with or recovered from COVID-19 (not recorded which).

The chain uses TRBV9 and TRBJ2-1; D unclear. Germline lookup yields CDR1 SGDLS and CDR2 YYNGEE. V lost 0 bases and J 0 bases, leaving 7 bases between the germline ends. The CDR3 extends over 15 amino acids. The CDR3: CASSVGTFSYNEQFF. In DNA form, the CDR3 reads TGTGCCAGCAGCGTAGGCACTTTCTCCTACAATGAGCAGTTCTTC.

The V and J genes are TRBV2 and TRBJ1-2, with TRBD1 identical over 7 bases. This CDR3 has 14 residues. The J segment lost 3 bases and the V segment lost 4 bases, leaving 5 bases of the junction unmatched. The germline gives CDR1 SNHLY, CDR2 FYNNEI. CDR3 residues: CASSAAGGHYGYTF. In DNA form, the CDR3 reads TGTGCCAGCAGTGCAGCAGGGGGACACTATGGCTACACCTTC.

The rearrangement uses TRBV24-1 and TRBJ2-3; D is possibly TRBD2 (6 bases). Deletions cut 4 bases from V and 4 bases from J, with 11 bases between. The CDR3 length is 14 residues. From germline, CDR1 is KGHDR and CDR2 SFDVKD. DNA of the CDR3: TGTGCCACCAGTGACCCCGGGGGATCAGATACGCAGTATTTT. Its translation: CATSDPGGSDTQYF.

The gene calls are TRBV9 and TRBJ2-1, with 12 bases aligning to TRBD2. The V gene's germline CDR1 is SGDLS and CDR2 YYNGEE. This CDR3 has 16 amino acids. V lost 4 bases to trimming and J lost 2 bases; unmatched junction nucleotides: 4. DNA of the CDR3: TGTGCCAGCAGCCCCCTAGCGGGAGGGCCCTACAATGAGCAGTTCTTC. It specifies CASSPLAGGPYNEQFF.

The V and J genes are TRBV2 and TRBJ2-5; 11 nucleotides align to TRBD1. This CDR3 contains 12 residues. The junction had 3 bases not matched to a gene; V was cut back by 8 bases and J by 7 bases. Germline V gene sequence: CDR1 SNHLY, CDR2 FYNNEI. CDR3 loop: CASRGTGGTQYF. In DNA form, the CDR3 reads TGTGCCAGCCGGGGGACAGGGGGGACCCAGTACTTC.

This chain connects TRBV5-4 to TRBJ2-3; TRBD2 aligns across 8 bases. The CDR3 contains 17 residues. From germline, CDR1 is SGHNT and CDR2 YYREEE (reference sequence). The V gene end was trimmed by 3 bases and the J gene end by 0 bases; junction bases not matched to a gene: 9. CDR3 in amino acids: CASSSRRAGESTDTQYF. CDR3 nucleotides: TGTGCCAGCAGCTCTAGGAGAGCGGGGGAGAGCACAGATACGCAGTATTTT.

The chain joins TRBV4-3 to TRBJ2-5; perhaps TRBD2 as D (5 bases). Germline lookup yields CDR1 LGHNA and CDR2 YSLEER. The CDR3 extends over 15 amino acids. V lost 1 base and J 1 base, leaving 10 bases between the germline ends. CDR3: CASSQVGGSQETQYF. DNA of the CDR3: TGCGCCAGCAGCCAAGTTGGTGGGAGCCAAGAGACCCAGTACTTC.

The table lists this clone with a few counts. The chain is built from TRBV15 and TRBJ1-1; a weak D match, TRBD1 (5 bases). The germline V gene has CDR1 LNHNV and CDR2 YYDKDF (reference sequence). The CDR3 has 16 amino acids. The V end lost 2 bases, the J end lost 1 base, and 14 bases lay between the germline ends. Here the CDR3 DNA reads TGTGCCACCAGCAGACCTTCTGACAGTGAGAACACTGAAGCTTTCTTT. This translates into CATSRPSDSENTEAFF.

This chain joins TRBV12-3 or TRBV12-4 and TRBJ1-1, with D unresolved. V lost 7 bases, J lost 5 bases, and 14 bases lay in between. The CDR3 loop spans 13 amino acids. The CDR3 is CASNPRSGTEAFF. DNA of the CDR3: TGTGCCAGCAATCCGCGATCCGGTACTGAAGCTTTCTTT.

The chain couples TRBV7-6 to TRBJ1-3, with TRBD1 matching over 7 bases. Germline loops: CDR1 SGHVS, CDR2 FNYEAQ. The CDR3 extends over 15 amino acids. Trimming at V came to 5 bases and at J to 2 bases, leaving 6 bases not matched to a gene. Here the CDR3 DNA reads TGTGCCAGCAGCCCCATCACAGGGGCTGGAAACACCATATATTTT. As protein: CASSPITGAGNTIYF.

This clone was detected a few times. The CDR3 DNA sequence: TGTGCCAGCAGCTTTCGTGGGACAGTCGACACCGGGGAGCTGTTTTTT. Its protein product is CASSFRGTVDTGELFF. The V and J genes are TRBV7-9 and TRBJ2-2; 7 nucleotides align to TRBD1. The germline V gene encodes CDR1 SEHNR and CDR2 FQNEAQ (reference sequence). The CDR3 contains 16 residues. The J segment lost 3 bases and the V segment lost 3 bases, leaving 7 bases of the junction unmatched.

This clone has just one count. V gene TRBV3-1 (or the pseudogene TRBV3-2) combines with J gene TRBJ1-4, with 7 positions matching TRBD1. CDR1 is LGHDT and CDR2 is YNNKEL in the germline V gene (reference sequence). V gave up 1 base and J gave up 4 bases; unmatched junction bases: 3. The CDR3 is 15 residues long. The CDR3, as DNA: TGTGCCAGCAGCCAAGCACAGGGGTATAATGAAAAACTGTTTTTT. Translation: CASSQAQGYNEKLFF.

The chain has TRBV7-9 and TRBJ2-1, with 10 nucleotides matching TRBD1. The ends lost 0 bases at V and 8 bases at J; junction bases unmatched: 10. The CDR3 extends over 17 amino acids. Germline V gene data show CDR1 as SEHNR and CDR2 as FQNEAQ (reference sequence). The CDR3 spells CASSLAAGGQGGHEQFF. CDR3 nucleotides: TGTGCCAGCAGCTTAGCAGCAGGCGGACAGGGGGGTCATGAGCAGTTCTTC.

This clone was counted between two and nine times. The chain links TRBV5-6 to TRBJ2-7; no definite D call. The CDR3 is 11 residues long. The germline V gene encodes CDR1 SGHDT and CDR2 YYEEEE. V was clipped by 4 bases and J by 4 bases, with 6 bases between them. As DNA, the CDR3 is TGTGCCAGCAGCCTGCAGTACGAGCAGTACTTC. Translated, it gives CASSLQYEQYF.

The chain is built from TRBV11-2 and TRBJ2-7; possibly TRBD1 for D (5 bases). Between the trimmed V and J ends, which lost 4 bases and 1 base, there was a span of 8 bases. The germline CDR1 and CDR2 sequences are SGHAT and FQNNGV. This CDR3 has 13 amino acids. CDR3 bases: TGTGCCAGCAGCTGGGGCGCGTCCTACGAGCAGTACTTC. This sequence encodes CASSWGASYEQYF.

The gene calls are TRBV6-2 or TRBV6-3 and TRBJ2-2; maybe TRBD1 (5 bases). The CDR3 spans 18 residues. Germline CDR1 is MNHEY and CDR2 is SVGEGT. The germline V and J ends were trimmed by 0 bases and 1 base, with 15 bases remaining between them. Here the CDR3 DNA reads TGTGCCAGCAGTTACTCGGCCAGGGTGATGAGGAACACCGGGGAGCTGTTTTTT. Its protein is CASSYSARVMRNTGELFF.

The CDR3 protein is CASSIGGTGFNSPLHF. As DNA, the CDR3 is TGTGCCAGTAGTATTGGCGGGACAGGGTTTAATTCACCCCTCCACTTT. The chain carries TRBV19 and TRBJ1-6, with 9 nucleotides matching TRBD1. The CDR3 runs 16 residues. With V trimmed by 3 bases and J by 6 bases, 6 bases remained unmatched. CDR1 LNHDA and CDR2 SQIVND come from the germline V gene (reference sequence).

The chain combines TRBV30 with TRBJ2-3; 13 positions match TRBD2. The CDR3 consists of 17 residues. After removal of 3 bases from V and 2 bases from J, the junction contained 8 bases not matched to a gene. Germline-derived CDR1 and CDR2 are GTSNPN and SVGIG (reference sequence). CDR3 protein: CAWSLTSGRAHTDTQYF. DNA of the CDR3: TGTGCCTGGAGCCTTACTAGCGGGAGGGCCCACACAGATACGCAGTATTTT.

This chain connects TRBV6-4 to TRBJ1-2; a weak D match, TRBD1 (5 bases). Trimming left V 6 bases short and J 7 bases short, with 21 bases between. Looked up from germline, CDR1 is MRHNA and CDR2 is SNTAGT. CDR3 size: 15 residues. The CDR3 reads CASRPGSGARGGYTF. In nucleotides, the CDR3 is TGTGCCAGCAGACCCGGGAGTGGGGCGCGAGGTGGCTACACCTTC.

Here the CDR3 DNA reads TGTGCCAGCAGCCAGGGATCCTACGAGCAGTACTTC. Translated: CASSQGSYEQYF. The chain couples TRBV5-5 to TRBJ2-7; D possibly corresponds to TRBD1 (5 bases). V was pared by 4 bases and J by 1 base, with 6 bases between. The CDR3 totals 12 residues. Germline CDR1 SGHKS, CDR2 YYEKEE (reference sequence).

This rearrangement joins TRBV27 to TRBJ2-7; D is perhaps TRBD1 (7 bases). Germline CDR1 and CDR2: MNHEY and SMNVEV (reference sequence). Trimming left V 3 bases short and J 3 bases short, with 21 bases between. The CDR3 is 17 amino acids. Written as DNA, the CDR3 is TGTGCCAGCAGTTTCCTCCCCCCGCAGGGGGGATTCTACGAGCAGTACTTC. Residues: CASSFLPPQGGFYEQYF.

The chain employs TRBV19 and TRBJ1-1; 10 bases match TRBD1. CDR3 size: 15 residues. Germline V gene lookup returns CDR1 LNHDA and CDR2 SQIVND (reference sequence). Unmatched junction bases numbered 6, after V lost 5 bases and J lost 3 bases. The CDR3 bases are TGTGCCAGTAGTCCGGGACAGGGGACCTACACTGAAGCTTTCTTT. Its translation is CASSPGQGTYTEAFF. Based on the CDR3 plus reference TRBV19 and TRBJ1-1, the full variable domain is DGGITQSPKYLFRKEGQNVTLSCEQNLNHDAMYWYRQDPGQGLRLIYYSQIVNDFQKGDIAEGYSVSREKKESFPLTVTSAQKNPTAFYLCASSPGQGTYTEAFFGQGTRLTVV.